The 30 T cell receptor beta chains reported below all come from one sample, sequenced in a study of OX40 agonist ivuxolimab in advanced cancers. Profiled with immunoSEQ multiplex PCR; TCRdb holds only in-frame clones, not every one. Of some 72,000 clones listed, approximately 90% are singletons. The sample was CD4+ or CD8+ T cells sorted from blood, taken in a trial of the OX40 agonist ivuxolimab. These receptors all come from an adult with an advanced solid tumor such as melanoma, head and neck, liver or kidney cancer.

The chain couples TRBV12-5 to TRBJ2-5; the match to TRBD2 covers 8 bases. This CDR3 region has 15 residues. Germline V gives CDR1 LGHNT, CDR2 FRNRAP. Trimming removed 4 bases from V and 2 bases from J; junction bases left unmatched: 6. The CDR3 DNA follows: TGTGCTAGTGGTTCCGGGGGGGCAGGGCAAGAGACCCAGTACTTC. It translates to CASGSGGAGQETQYF. Variable domain in full (rest from reference TRBV12-5 and TRBJ2-5): DARVTQTPRHKVTEMGQEVTMRCQPILGHNTVFWYRQTMMQGLELLAYFRNRAPLDDSGMPKDRFSAEMPDATLATLKIQPSEPRDSAVYFCASGSGGAGQETQYFGPGTRLLVL.

The chain carries TRBV11-3 and TRBJ1-1; the match to TRBD1 covers 9 bases. This CDR3 is built from 14 residues. After removal of 6 bases from V and 5 bases from J, the junction contained 7 bases not matched to a gene. CDR1 and CDR2 (germline): SGHNT, YENEEA. CDR3 nucleotides: TGTGCCAGCAGTCCCGGGACAGGGAGAACTGAAGCTTTCTTT. Translating gives CASSPGTGRTEAFF.

This chain uses TRBV19 with TRBJ1-1; D gene unclear. The CDR3 extends over 13 amino acids. V lost 3 bases and J lost 10, with 15 bases in between. Germline loops: CDR1 LNHDA, CDR2 SQIVND (reference sequence). The CDR3 loop reads CASSIGPVRGAFF. The DNA for the CDR3 is TGTGCCAGTAGTATTGGGCCCGTCCGGGGAGCTTTCTTT.

The chain is built from TRBV10-3 and TRBJ2-3; 7 nucleotides line up with TRBD2. From germline, CDR1 is ENHRY and CDR2 SYGVKD. The CDR3 is 14 residues long. J was trimmed by 0 bases and V by 4 bases; bases with no gene match: 1. This CDR3 is CAISVGGSTDTQYF. DNA for the CDR3: TGTGCCATCAGTGTCGGGGGGAGCACAGATACGCAGTATTTT.

This chain joins TRBV6-5 and TRBJ2-7, with D tentatively TRBD1 (5 bases). Trimming pared 1 base from V and 7 bases from J, leaving 14 bases between. CDR3 length: 14 amino acids. In germline, CDR1 is MNHEY, CDR2 SVGAGI. DNA of the CDR3: TGTGCCAGCAGTTACTTCCGAACAGGTGGTGAGCAGTACTTC. Amino acids: CASSYFRTGGEQYF.

This clone was counted once. DNA for the CDR3: TGTGCCACCAGCAGAGCGACAGGGACTCTTGAAAAACTGTTTTTT. This gives the protein CATSRATGTLEKLFF. The chain has TRBV15 and TRBJ1-4; TRBD1 aligns across 7 bases. CDR1 LNHNV and CDR2 YYDKDF come from the germline V gene (reference sequence). This CDR3 is 15 amino acids long. V shed 1 base and J 7 bases; nucleotides not matched to a gene: 6.

V gene TRBV5-4 combines with J gene TRBJ1-2, with a weak D call TRBD1 (5 bases). The CDR3 covers 13 residues. With 4 bases removed from V and 2 bases from J, the gap between germline ends came to 9 bases. Germline V gene sequence: CDR1 SGHNT, CDR2 YYREEE (reference sequence). For the CDR3, the DNA is TGTGCCAGCAGCAGGCCAGGGAACTATGGCTACACCTTC. Amino acid sequence: CASSRPGNYGYTF.

The V gene is TRBV28, the J gene TRBJ2-7, with D hard to call. The CDR3 runs 15 residues. V lost 5 bases, J lost 2 bases, and 16 bases lay in between. Per germline, CDR1 MDHEN and CDR2 SYDVKM. CDR3 DNA sequence: TGTGCCAGCAGTATTAATGACTTTTTCCCCTACGAGCAGTACTTC. It yields the protein CASSINDFFPYEQYF.

The count of this clone is one. CDR3 sequence: CASSYGLNLPLEQYF. In DNA form, the CDR3 reads TGTGCCAGCAGTTACGGACTGAACCTACCTCTCGAGCAGTACTTC. The V call is TRBV6-5, the J call TRBJ2-7; D might be TRBD2 (5 bases). The CDR3 spans 15 residues. Germline V gene lookup returns CDR1 MNHEY and CDR2 SVGAGI. Trimming removed 2 bases from V and 6 bases from J, with 17 bases in between.

This sequence joins TRBV5-5 and TRBJ2-7; D uncertain. V lost 0 bases to trimming and J lost 2 bases, with 9 bases between them. There are 14 residues in the CDR3. Germline V lookup: CDR1 SGHKS, CDR2 YYEKEE (reference sequence). The CDR3: CASSLVGVTYEQYF. The DNA of the CDR3 is TGTGCCAGCAGCTTGGTAGGCGTCACCTACGAGCAGTACTTC.

This clone occurred a few times. CDR3 bases: TGTGCCAGCAGCTTGGCAGGGGAGAGCTCCTACGAGCAGTACTTC. It yields the protein CASSLAGESSYEQYF. J is TRBJ2-7 and V is TRBV5-4, with D perhaps TRBD1 (6 bases). The CDR3 extends over 15 amino acids. The V gene's germline CDR1 is SGHNT and CDR2 YYREEE (reference sequence). Trimming took 0 bases from V and 0 from J, leaving 10 bases between them.

This sequence joins TRBV6-1 and TRBJ1-5; D not certain. Germline V lookup: CDR1 MNHNS, CDR2 SASEGT. The CDR3 is made up of 13 amino acids. V dropped 7 bases and J dropped 3 bases, with 10 bases sitting between them. The CDR3 is CASITVPNQPQHF. CDR3 bases: TGTGCCAGCATCACAGTCCCCAATCAGCCCCAGCATTTT.

The V gene is TRBV6-1, the J gene TRBJ2-7; TRBD1 matches at 7 bases. After removal of 3 bases from V and 3 bases from J, the junction contained 8 bases not matched to a gene. This CDR3 spans 15 amino acids. In germline, CDR1 is MNHNS, CDR2 SASEGT. Here the CDR3 reads CASSDIPGQNYEQYF. The CDR3 bases are TGTGCCAGCAGTGACATTCCGGGACAGAACTACGAGCAGTACTTC.

The J gene is TRBJ1-1, the V gene TRBV7-9; D not certain. Germline V gives CDR1 SEHNR, CDR2 FQNEAQ (reference sequence). The V end was cut by 4 bases, the J end by 1 base, with 13 bases between. This CDR3 is built from 15 residues. The CDR3 protein is CASSSDGLGNTEAFF. The CDR3 DNA reads as TGTGCCAGCAGCTCGGACGGCCTCGGGAACACTGAAGCTTTCTTT.

The V and J genes are TRBV5-1 and TRBJ1-5; the D is unclear. Germline lookup yields CDR1 SGHRS and CDR2 YFSETQ. The V end lost 0 bases, the J end lost 3 bases, and 7 bases lay between the germline ends. The CDR3 has 14 residues. The CDR3 DNA sequence: TGCGCCAGCAGCTTGGGGGGAATCAATCAGCCCCAGCATTTT. This gives the protein CASSLGGINQPQHF.

This rearrangement joins TRBV4-1 to TRBJ1-5; unclear D gene. The CDR3 has 16 residues. The V end lost 0 bases, the J end lost 9 bases, and 18 bases lay between the germline ends. Germline assignment: CDR1 MGHRA and CDR2 YSYEKL. The CDR3 DNA reads as TGCGCCAGCAGCCAAGAAGTAGGCCAGTCTTTTTGGCCCCAGCATTTT. Translation: CASSQEVGQSFWPQHF.

The chain combines TRBV4-1 with TRBJ2-3, with 12 bases aligning to TRBD2. Looked up from germline, CDR1 is MGHRA and CDR2 is YSYEKL. The CDR3 covers 17 residues. V lost 5 bases to trimming and J lost 4 bases; unmatched junction nucleotides: 10. This chain's CDR3 is CASSSGLAGSWADTQYF. DNA for the CDR3: TGCGCCAGCAGCTCTGGACTAGCGGGGAGTTGGGCAGATACGCAGTATTTT.

The chain carries TRBV30 and TRBJ1-2; D not certain. Trimming took off 0 bases at V and 5 bases at J, with 7 bases between the two ends. Looked up from germline, CDR1 is GTSNPN and CDR2 is SVGIG (reference sequence). CDR3 length equals 12 residues. The CDR3 loop reads CAWSVSRYGYTF. In nucleotides, the CDR3 is TGTGCCTGGAGTGTAAGCAGATATGGCTACACCTTC.

The V and J genes are TRBV7-2 and TRBJ2-7, with unresolved D. The CDR3 length is 14 residues. The germline gives CDR1 SGHTA, CDR2 FQGNSA. The V gene lost 5 bases and the J gene lost 6 bases, with 17 bases spanning the gap. The CDR3 DNA is TGTGCCAGCAGCCCCCAAAGGATCGTACGCGAGCAGTACTTC. This translates into CASSPQRIVREQYF.

This clone showed up just once. The rearrangement uses TRBV11-3 and TRBJ2-7; TRBD1 matches at 9 bases. Trimming removed 1 base from V and 5 bases from J; junction bases left unmatched: 0. Germline assignment: CDR1 SGHNT and CDR2 YENEEA. The CDR3 is made up of 13 amino acids. CDR3 DNA: TGTGCCAGCAGCTTAGGACAGGGGGACGAGCAGTACTTC. This codes for CASSLGQGDEQYF.

This clone was seen only once. V and J are TRBV18 and TRBJ1-2, with D unclear. Trimming removed 0 bases at V and 11 bases at J, with 4 bases between. The CDR3 has 10 residues. Germline lookup yields CDR1 KGHSH and CDR2 LQKENI. In DNA, the CDR3 is TGTGCCAGCTCACCACCCCGGTACACCTTC. Amino acid sequence: CASSPPRYTF.

The chain carries TRBV2 and TRBJ2-4; TRBD2 is a possible D gene (6 bases). The CDR3 is made up of 12 amino acids. Trimming took off 4 bases at V and 8 bases at J, with 9 bases between the two ends. Germline V gives CDR1 SNHLY, CDR2 FYNNEI. DNA for the CDR3: TGTGCCAGCAGTGGCACGGGGGACATTCAGTACTTC. This encodes CASSGTGDIQYF. Based on the CDR3 plus reference TRBV2 and TRBJ2-4, the full variable domain is EPEVTQTPSHQVTQMGQEVILRCVPISNHLYFYWYRQILGQKVEFLVSFYNNEISEKSEIFDDQFSVERPDGSNFTLKIRSTKLEDSAMYFCASSGTGDIQYFGAGTRLSVL.

The V gene is TRBV7-9, the J gene TRBJ1-1; 10 bases are shared with TRBD1. Germline loops: CDR1 SEHNR, CDR2 FQNEAQ (reference sequence). This CDR3 region has 15 residues. With 4 bases clipped from V and 3 bases from J, the junction kept 5 bases outside the gene matches. The DNA for the CDR3 is TGTGCCAGCAGCTGGATCGGGACAGGGGACACTGAAGCTTTCTTT. Amino acid sequence: CASSWIGTGDTEAFF.

The rearrangement links TRBV7-8 to TRBJ2-7; D may match TRBD1 or TRBD2 (5 bases each). Germline-derived CDR1 and CDR2 are SGHVS and FQNEAQ. Trimming took 3 bases from V and 2 from J, leaving 14 bases between them. CDR3 length equals 15 residues. The CDR3 protein is CASSLGRELAYEQYF. The DNA of the CDR3 is TGTGCCAGCAGCTTGGGCAGGGAGTTGGCCTACGAGCAGTACTTC.

The V call is TRBV2, the J call TRBJ1-5; TRBD1 matches 7 bases. J gave up 1 base and V 6 bases, and 0 bases lay outside the gene matches. Germline lookup yields CDR1 SNHLY and CDR2 FYNNEI. This CDR3 spans 13 amino acids. The CDR3 loop is CASRGQSNQPQHF. CDR3 DNA: TGTGCCAGCAGGGGACAGAGCAATCAGCCCCAGCATTTT.

This chain uses TRBV5-1 with TRBJ2-3, with TRBD1 matching over 12 bases. V was clipped by 3 bases and J by 5 bases; unmatched bases: 7. The CDR3 is 16 amino acids. The germline V gene encodes CDR1 SGHRS and CDR2 YFSETQ. The CDR3 DNA reads as TGCGCCAGCAGCTCACCGGGACAGGGGGCGGGAGATACGCAGTATTTT. The encoded protein is CASSSPGQGAGDTQYF.

The chain employs TRBV6-1 and TRBJ1-5; the D is unclear. The CDR3 contains 13 residues. CDR1 and CDR2 from the germline V gene are MNHNS and SASEGT. V was shortened by 2 bases and J by 4 bases, with 6 bases between the two germline ends. In DNA form, the CDR3 reads TGTGCCAGCAGTGAACGTGAGAATCAGCCCCAGCATTTT. This sequence encodes CASSERENQPQHF.

This chain links TRBV5-5 with TRBJ2-4; TRBD2 is a possible D gene (5 bases). This CDR3 contains 16 residues. In germline, CDR1 is SGHKS, CDR2 YYEKEE (reference sequence). V was clipped by 5 bases and J by 0 bases, with 15 bases between them. The CDR3 DNA sequence: TGTGCCAGCAGTCCGGGGATTATCGAAGCCAAAAACATTCAGTACTTC. Translation: CASSPGIIEAKNIQYF.

V usage is TRBV10-3 and J usage is TRBJ2-7, with D possibly called TRBD1 or TRBD2 (5 bases each). V was clipped by 11 bases and J by 0 bases, with 11 bases between them. Germline values: CDR1 ENHRY, CDR2 SYGVKD. The CDR3 runs 12 residues. The CDR3 DNA follows: TGTGCCCTTGGGGACGGCTCCTACGAGCAGTACTTC. It encodes CALGDGSYEQYF.

This clone was seen only a few times. The V and J genes are TRBV7-2 and TRBJ1-1, with D unresolved. Germline V CDR1 and CDR2: SGHTA, FQGNSA. V dropped 5 bases and J dropped 5 bases, with 12 bases sitting between them. The CDR3 runs to 13 residues. CDR3 DNA: TGTGCCAGCAGCCTTACTCAAGGAACTGAAGCTTTCTTT. This sequence encodes CASSLTQGTEAFF. Supplemented by reference TRBV7-2 and TRBJ1-1, the full variable domain reads GAGVSQSPSNKVTEKGKDVELRCDPISGHTALYWYRQSLGQGLEFLIYFQGNSAPDKSGLPSDRFSAERTGGSVSTLTIQRTQQEDSAVYLCASSLTQGTEAFFGQGTRLTVV.